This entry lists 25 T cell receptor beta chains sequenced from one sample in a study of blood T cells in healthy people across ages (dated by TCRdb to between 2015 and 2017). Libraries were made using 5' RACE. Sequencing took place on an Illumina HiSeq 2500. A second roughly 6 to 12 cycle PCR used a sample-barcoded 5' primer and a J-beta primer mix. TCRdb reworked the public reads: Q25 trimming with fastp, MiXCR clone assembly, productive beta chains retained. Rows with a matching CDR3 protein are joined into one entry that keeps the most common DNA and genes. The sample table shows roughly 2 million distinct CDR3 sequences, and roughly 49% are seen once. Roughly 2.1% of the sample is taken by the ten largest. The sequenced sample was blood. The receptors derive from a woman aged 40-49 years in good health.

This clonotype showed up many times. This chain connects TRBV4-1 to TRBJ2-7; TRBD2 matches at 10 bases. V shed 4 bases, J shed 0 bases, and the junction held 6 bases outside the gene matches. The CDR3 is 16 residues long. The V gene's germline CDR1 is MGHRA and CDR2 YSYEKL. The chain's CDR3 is CASSLSLAGASYEQYF. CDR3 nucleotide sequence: TGCGCCAGCAGCCTTAGCCTAGCGGGGGCCTCCTACGAGCAGTACTTC.

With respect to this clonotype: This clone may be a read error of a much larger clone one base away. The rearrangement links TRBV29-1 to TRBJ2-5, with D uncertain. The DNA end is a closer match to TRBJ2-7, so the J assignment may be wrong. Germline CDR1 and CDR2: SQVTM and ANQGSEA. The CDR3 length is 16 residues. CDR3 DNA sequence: TGCAGCGTTGAGGCTAGTGTTGCCCCAACTCTGTACGAGCAGTACTTC. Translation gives CSVEASVAPTLYEQYF.

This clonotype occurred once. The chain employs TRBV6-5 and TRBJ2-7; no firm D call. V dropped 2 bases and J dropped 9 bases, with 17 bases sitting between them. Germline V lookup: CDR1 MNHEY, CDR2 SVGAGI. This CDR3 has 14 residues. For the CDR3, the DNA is TGTGCCAGCAGTTACACAAATGCTGACATTGGGCAGTACTTC. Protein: CASSYTNADIGQYF.

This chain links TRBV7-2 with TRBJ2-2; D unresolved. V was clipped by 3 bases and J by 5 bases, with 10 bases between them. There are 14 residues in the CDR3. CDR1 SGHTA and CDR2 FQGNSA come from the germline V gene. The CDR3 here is CASSFFQATGELFF. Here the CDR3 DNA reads TGTGCCAGCAGCTTCTTTCAGGCTACCGGGGAGCTGTTTTTT.

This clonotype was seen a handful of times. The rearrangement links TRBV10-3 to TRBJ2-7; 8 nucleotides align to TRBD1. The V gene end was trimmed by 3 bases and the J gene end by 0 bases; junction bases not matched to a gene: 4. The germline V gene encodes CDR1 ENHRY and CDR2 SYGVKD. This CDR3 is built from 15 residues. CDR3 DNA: TGTGCCATCAGTGATGTGGGACAGGACTCCTACGAGCAGTACTTC. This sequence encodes CAISDVGQDSYEQYF.

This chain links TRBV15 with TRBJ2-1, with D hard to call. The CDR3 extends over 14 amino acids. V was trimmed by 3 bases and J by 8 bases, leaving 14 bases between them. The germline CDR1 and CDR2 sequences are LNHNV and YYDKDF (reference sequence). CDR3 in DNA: TGTGCCACCAGCAGGGCTCCATCACCCCATGAGCAGTTCTTC. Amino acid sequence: CATSRAPSPHEQFF.

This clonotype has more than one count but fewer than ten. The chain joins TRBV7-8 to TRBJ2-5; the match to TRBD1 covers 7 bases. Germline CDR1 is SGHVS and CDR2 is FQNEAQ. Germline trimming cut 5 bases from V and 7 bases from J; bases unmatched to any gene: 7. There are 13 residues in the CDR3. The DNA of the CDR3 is TGTGCCAGCAGCGCAGACAGGGCGCGGACCCAGTACTTC. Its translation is CASSADRARTQYF.

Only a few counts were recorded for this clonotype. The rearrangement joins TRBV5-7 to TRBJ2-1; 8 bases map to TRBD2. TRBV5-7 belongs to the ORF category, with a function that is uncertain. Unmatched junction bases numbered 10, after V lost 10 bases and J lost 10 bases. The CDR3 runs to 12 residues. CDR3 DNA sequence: TGTGCCCCGGGGGGGGGCCGACGAGAGCAGTTCTTC. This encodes CAPGGGRREQFF.

The DNA of the CDR3 is TGCGCCAGCAGCTTGGTCGGGGGGAGGAATGAGCAGTTCTTC. This codes for CASSLVGGRNEQFF. This sequence joins TRBV5-1 and TRBJ2-1; 7 bases match TRBD2. The CDR3 runs to 14 residues. The germline V gene encodes CDR1 SGHRS and CDR2 YFSETQ. Unmatched junction bases numbered 4, after V lost 0 bases and J lost 7 bases.

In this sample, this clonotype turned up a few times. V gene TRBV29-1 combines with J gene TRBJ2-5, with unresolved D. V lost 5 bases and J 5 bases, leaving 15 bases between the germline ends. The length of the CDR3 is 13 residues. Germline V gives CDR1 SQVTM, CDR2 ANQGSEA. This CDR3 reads CSVTPTSLETQYF. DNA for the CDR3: TGCAGCGTTACCCCCACCAGTCTGGAGACCCAGTACTTC.

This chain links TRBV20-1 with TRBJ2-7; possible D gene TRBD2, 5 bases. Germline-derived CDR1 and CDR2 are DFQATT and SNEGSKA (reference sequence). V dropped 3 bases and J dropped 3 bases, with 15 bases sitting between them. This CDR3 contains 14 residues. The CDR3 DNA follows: TGCAGTGCTAGGAGTCCAGCGGCGATCTACGAGCAGTACTTC. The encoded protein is CSARSPAAIYEQYF.

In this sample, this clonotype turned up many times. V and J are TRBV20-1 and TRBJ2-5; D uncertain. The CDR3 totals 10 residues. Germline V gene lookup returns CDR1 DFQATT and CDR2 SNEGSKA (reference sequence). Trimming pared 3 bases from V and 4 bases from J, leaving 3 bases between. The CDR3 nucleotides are TGCAGTGCTAGTACAGAGACCCAGTACTTC. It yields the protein CSASTETQYF.

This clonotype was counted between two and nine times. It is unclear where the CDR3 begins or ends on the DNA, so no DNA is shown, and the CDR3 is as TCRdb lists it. The CDR3 here is CASSSSRSATRETQYF. The chain recombines TRBV2 with TRBJ2-5. Per the germline V gene, CDR1 is SNHLY and CDR2 is FYNNEI. From its first to its last residue, the CDR3 has 16 amino acids.

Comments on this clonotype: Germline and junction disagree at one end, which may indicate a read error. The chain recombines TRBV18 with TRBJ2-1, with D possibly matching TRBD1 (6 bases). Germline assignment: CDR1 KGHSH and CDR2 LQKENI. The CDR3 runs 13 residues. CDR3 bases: TGTGCCGGCTCCGGGACACTCTACAATGAGCAGTTCTTC. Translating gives CAGSGTLYNEQFF.

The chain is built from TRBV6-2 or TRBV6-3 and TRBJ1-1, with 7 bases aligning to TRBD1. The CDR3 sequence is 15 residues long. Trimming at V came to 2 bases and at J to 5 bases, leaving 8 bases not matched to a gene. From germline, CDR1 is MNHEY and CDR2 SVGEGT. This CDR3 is CASSYGTLGQTEAFF. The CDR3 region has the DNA TGTGCCAGCAGTTACGGGACTTTGGGACAGACTGAAGCTTTCTTT.

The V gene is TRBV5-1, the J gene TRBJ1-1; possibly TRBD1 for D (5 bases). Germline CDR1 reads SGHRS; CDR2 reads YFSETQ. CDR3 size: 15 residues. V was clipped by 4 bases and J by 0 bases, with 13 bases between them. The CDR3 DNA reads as TGCGCCAGCAGCGTGGTTGACAGTATGAACACTGAAGCTTTCTTT. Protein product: CASSVVDSMNTEAFF.

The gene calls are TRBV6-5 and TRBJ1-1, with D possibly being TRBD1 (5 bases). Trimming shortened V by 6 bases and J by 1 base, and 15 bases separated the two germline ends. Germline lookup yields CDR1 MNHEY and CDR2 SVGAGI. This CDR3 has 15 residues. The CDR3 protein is CASRVTGTENTEAFF. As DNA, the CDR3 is TGTGCCAGCAGGGTCACTGGGACGGAGAACACTGAAGCTTTCTTT.

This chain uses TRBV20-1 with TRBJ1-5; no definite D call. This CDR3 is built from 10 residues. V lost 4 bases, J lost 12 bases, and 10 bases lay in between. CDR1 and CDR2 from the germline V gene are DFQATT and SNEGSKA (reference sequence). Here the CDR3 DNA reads TGCAGTGCTAAGCGGGCCGTCCAGCATTTT. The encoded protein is CSAKRAVQHF.

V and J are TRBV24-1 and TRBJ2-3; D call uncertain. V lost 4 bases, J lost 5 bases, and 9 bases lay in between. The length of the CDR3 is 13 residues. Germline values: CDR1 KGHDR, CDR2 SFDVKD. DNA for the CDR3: TGTGCCACCAGTGACCTAGGCCAAGATACGCAGTATTTT. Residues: CATSDLGQDTQYF.

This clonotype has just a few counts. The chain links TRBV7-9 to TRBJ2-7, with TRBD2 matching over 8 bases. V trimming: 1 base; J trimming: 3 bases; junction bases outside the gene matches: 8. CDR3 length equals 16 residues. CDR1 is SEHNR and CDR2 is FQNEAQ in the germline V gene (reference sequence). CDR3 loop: CASSLDGGGTFYEQYF. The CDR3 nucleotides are TGTGCCAGCAGCTTAGACGGCGGGGGGACCTTCTACGAGCAGTACTTC.

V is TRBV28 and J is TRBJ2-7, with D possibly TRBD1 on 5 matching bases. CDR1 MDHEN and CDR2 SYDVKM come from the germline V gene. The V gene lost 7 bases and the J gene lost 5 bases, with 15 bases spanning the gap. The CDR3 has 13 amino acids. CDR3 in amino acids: CASTLKGRDEQYF. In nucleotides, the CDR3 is TGTGCCAGCACTCTAAAGGGCAGGGACGAGCAGTACTTC. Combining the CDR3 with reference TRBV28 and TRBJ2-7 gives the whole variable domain DVKVTQSSRYLVKRTGEKVFLECVQDMDHENMFWYRQDPGLGLRLIYFSYDVKMKEKGDIPEGYSVSREKKERFSLILESASTNQTSMYLCASTLKGRDEQYFGPGTRLTVT.

CDR3 amino acids: CASSLGISVPNEQYF. Here the CDR3 DNA reads TGTGCCAGCAGCTTAGGGATTTCGGTTCCCAATGAGCAGTACTTC. The chain carries TRBV7-2 and TRBJ2-7; D not certain. The CDR3 extends over 15 amino acids. V gave up 1 base and J gave up 7 bases, with 17 bases separating them. Germline CDR1 reads SGHTA; CDR2 reads FQGNSA.

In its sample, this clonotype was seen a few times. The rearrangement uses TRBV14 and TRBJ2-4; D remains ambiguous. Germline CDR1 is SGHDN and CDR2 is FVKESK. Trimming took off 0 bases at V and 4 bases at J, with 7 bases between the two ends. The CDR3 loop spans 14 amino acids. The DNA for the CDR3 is TGTGCCAGCAGCCAAGATTTGGTGAAAAACATTCAGTACTTC. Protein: CASSQDLVKNIQYF.

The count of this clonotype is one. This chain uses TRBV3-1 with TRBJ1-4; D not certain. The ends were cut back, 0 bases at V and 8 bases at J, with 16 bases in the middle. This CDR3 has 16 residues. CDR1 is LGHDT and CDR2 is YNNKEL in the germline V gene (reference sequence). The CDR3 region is CASSQDLSLSGEKLFF. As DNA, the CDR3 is TGTGCCAGCAGCCAAGATCTGTCCCTCAGCGGGGAAAAACTGTTTTTT.

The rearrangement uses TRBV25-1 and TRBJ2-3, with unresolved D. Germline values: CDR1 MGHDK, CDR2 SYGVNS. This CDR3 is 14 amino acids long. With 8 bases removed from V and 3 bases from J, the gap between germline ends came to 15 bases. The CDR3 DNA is TGTGCCAGCCGTAAGCAGTTAGTAACAGATACGCAGTATTTT. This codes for CASRKQLVTDTQYF. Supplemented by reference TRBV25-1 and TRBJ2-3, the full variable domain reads EADIYQTPRYLVIGTGKKITLECSQTMGHDKMYWYQQDPGMELHLIHYSYGVNSTEKGDLSSESTVSRIRTEHFPLTLESARPSHTSQYLCASRKQLVTDTQYFGPGTRLTVL.